These T cell receptor beta chains were read from a single sample in a study of blood T cell repertoires in COVID-19. Clones were read by immunoSEQ multiplex PCR, and TCRdb kept only the in-frame ones, dropping some. The sample consists of roughly 190,000 clones, 80% to 85% of them appearing once. The sequencing sample was made of peripheral blood. These receptors came from a human donor with acute or convalescent COVID-19. The donor label of this sample is uncertain. Each CDR3 is given without its conserved first and last residue. A D gene is named only where the DNA matches it firmly.

v_gene,d_gene,len,CDR3aa
TRBV19,.,12,ASSLGGDNEKLF
TRBV6-5,TRBD2,12,ASIPSGRAGTQY
TRBV5-1,TRBD2,14,ASSLATLAVYEELF
TRBV28,.,11,ASNNWGEYEQY
TRBV3-1/TRBV3-2,.,13,ASSPRSDSNQPQH
TRBV6-6,TRBD1,13,ASSYRQTGTYEQY
TRBV6-5,.,12,ASRPLREDTEAF
TRBV28,TRBD1,16,ASSLGQVPGWSNQPQH
TRBV7-9,TRBD1,15,ASSFFPGQDFNEKLF
TRBV9,TRBD1,12,ASSPGQNNSPLH
TRBV5-4,.,9,ASSSGYGYT